Below, one T cell receptor beta chain is given with its context. The data are from a study of blood T cell repertoires in COVID-19. On the study more broadly: Researchers got acute and convalescent COVID-19 samples from the United States, Italy and Spain. Nucleic acid was either cDNA or gDNA, and it came from T cells, B-cell-depleted T cells, or PBMCs.

Original handling: The authors estimated nucleated cell counts from reference gene primer amplification. Measured with immunoSEQ multiplex PCR; TCRdb has only the in-frame clones, and not every one. The DNA gave D and trimming, while V, J and clone size come from that table. Here the sample spans some 70,000 clones, 80% to 90% being singletons. Trimming removed 5 bases from V and 6 bases from J; junction bases left unmatched: 8. This CDR3 region has 15 residues. Germline V lookup: CDR1 MNHEY, CDR2 SMNVEV (reference sequence). Sequenced material: peripheral blood. The chain combines TRBV27 with TRBJ1-3; 9 bases fit TRBD1. This clonotype was obtained from a woman aged 55-69 years with acute or convalescent COVID-19. The CDR3 region has the DNA TGTGCCAGCAGTCCTACAGGGGGCTTTGTAAACACCATATATTTT. Its protein product is CASSPTGGFVNTIYF.